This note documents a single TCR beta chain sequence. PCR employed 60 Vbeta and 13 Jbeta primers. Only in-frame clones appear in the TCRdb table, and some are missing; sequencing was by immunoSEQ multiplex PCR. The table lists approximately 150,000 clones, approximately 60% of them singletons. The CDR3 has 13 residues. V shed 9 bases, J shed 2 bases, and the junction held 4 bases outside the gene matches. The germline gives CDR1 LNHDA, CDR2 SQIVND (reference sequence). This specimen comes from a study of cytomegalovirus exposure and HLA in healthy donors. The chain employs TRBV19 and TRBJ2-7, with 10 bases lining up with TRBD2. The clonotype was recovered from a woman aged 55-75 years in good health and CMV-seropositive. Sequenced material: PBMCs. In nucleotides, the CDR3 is TGTGCCAGCAGGACTAGCGGTACCTACGAGCAGTACTTC. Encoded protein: CASRTSGTYEQYF.